This T cell receptor (beta chain) was captured in a study of T cells expressing NK-cell markers. Study at large: Source material for TCR beta repertoires consisted of sorted CD3+CD56+NKG2C+, CD3+CD56+NKG2C- and CD3+CD56-NKG2C+ T cells.

Overall study findings and caveats: Expanded clones of NKG2C+ T cells had an unclear HCMV specificity. Top CD8+ clonotypes included the dominant CD3+CD56+NKG2C+ clonotypes in a handful of donors.

Points on this clonotype: Its antigen is as yet unknown.

The CDR3 spans 18 residues. Germline CDR1 reads LNHNV; CDR2 reads YYDKDF (reference sequence). Libraries used 5'RACE template switching adding universal primer site and UMIs. TCRdb reprocessed the 5' RACE reads, with one entry per CDR3 protein and no DNA. The sample totals 500,000 or so distinct CDR3 sequences. The chain carries TRBV15 and TRBJ2-3; no DNA is available, so the TRBD1 call from TCRdb remains unchecked. The sample was blood T cells: a sorted CD56 or NKG2C T cell subset, CD4+ or CD8+ T cells, or bulk PBMC T cells (not recorded which). The receptor comes from a man aged 18 to 30 in good health. The CDR3 loop is CATSREPPGLGSTDTQYF.